The count of the clone carrying this TCR beta chain is one. Authors' analysis steps: Nucleated cell counts were estimated from reference gene primer amplification. The assay was immunoSEQ multiplex PCR, and TCRdb's table has in-frame clones only and misses some. V and J calls and clone size come straight from that table; D and trimming were deduced from the DNA. The table lists 450,000 to 500,000 clones, approximately 83% of them singletons. J lost 4 bases, V lost 8 bases, and 2 bases had no gene match. This CDR3 is 12 amino acids long. Germline lookup yields CDR1 LGHNT and CDR2 FRNRAP. The record originates from a study of blood T cell repertoires in COVID-19. Turning to the study itself: Samples taken during acute and convalescent COVID-19 were collected in the United States, Italy and Spain. T cells, B-cell-depleted T cells, or PBMCs supplied cDNA or gDNA.

The chain uses TRBV12-5 and TRBJ2-1; 7 positions agree with TRBD2. This TCR was sampled from a human donor in a cohort sampled during active COVID-19. Source material: peripheral blood. The CDR3 DNA is TGTGCTAGTAGCGGGGCATACAATGAGCAGTTCTTC. Translating gives CASSGAYNEQFF.